Listed below are T cell receptor beta chains from one sample, sequenced in a study of shared T cell receptors in the human thymus. Data came from immunoSEQ multiplex PCR; TCRdb stores just in-frame clones and leaves some out. This table has about 380,000 clones, 95% appearing once. What was sequenced was thymocytes. These receptors all come from a human donor. Both conserved end residues are part of each CDR3. D genes are given only for firm matches. Rows may omit the clone size; those that give it use once, few, many or a size class.

v_call	d_call	clone_size	j_call	cdr3_aa	cdr3_nt
TRBV27	-	-	TRBJ2-7	CASSSTIMADYEQYF	TGTGCCAGCAGTTCAACCATTATGGCGGATTACGAGCAGTACTTC
TRBV6-5	-	-	TRBJ1-3	CASISRWGNTIYF	TGTGCCAGCATATCCCGCTGGGGAAACACCATATATTTT
TRBV6-5	-	once	TRBJ2-1	CASRKGGILDNEQFF	TGTGCCAGCAGAAAGGGGGGGATTCTCGACAATGAGCAGTTCTTC
TRBV28	-	-	TRBJ1-3	CASSSTTGLIHTGNTIYF	TGTGCCAGCAGTTCAACTACAGGGCTAATACATACTGGAAACACCATATATTTT
TRBV5-4	TRBD2	-	TRBJ2-3	CASSYGTSGRGQYF	TGTGCCAGCAGCTACGGGACTAGCGGGAGAGGGCAGTATTTT
TRBV27	TRBD2	-	TRBJ2-7	CASSSTPGTSGRYEQYF	TGTGCCAGCAGTTCCACCCCGGGGACTAGCGGGAGGTACGAGCAGTACTTC
TRBV11-2	-	once	TRBJ2-3	CASSRAPLATDTQYF	TGTGCCAGCAGCCGGGCCCCCCTAGCGACAGATACGCAGTATTTT
TRBV4-1	-	once	TRBJ2-2	CASSQEAGREGPTGELFF	TGCGCCAGCAGCCAAGAGGCAGGAAGGGAAGGGCCCACCGGGGAGCTGTTTTTT
TRBV4-1	-	-	TRBJ2-7	CASSQEGRRDEQYF	TGCGCCAGCAGCCAAGAGGGGAGGAGGGACGAGCAGTACTTC
TRBV18	TRBD2	-	TRBJ2-7	CASSDPGTSGGGRCDEQYF	TGTGCCAGCTCAGACCCCGGGACTAGCGGAGGGGGTCGGTGTGATGAGCAGTACTTC
TRBV30	-	-	TRBJ1-5	CAWSFKNSNQPQHF	TGTGCCTGGAGTTTCAAAAATAGCAATCAGCCCCAGCATTTT
TRBV19	-	once	TRBJ2-7	CASSHVAPYEQYF	TGTGCCAGTAGTCACGTTGCACCCTACGAGCAGTACTTC
TRBV25-1	-	-	TRBJ2-3	CASSIPRGRTDTQYF	TGTGCCAGCAGTATCCCTAGAGGCCGCACAGATACGCAGTATTTT
TRBV2	-	-	TRBJ2-2	CASSEGNTGELFF	TGTGCCAGCAGTGAGGGAAACACCGGGGAGCTGTTTTTT
TRBV7-2	TRBD2	once	TRBJ2-1	CASSPPGLAGVPPFF	TGTGCCAGCAGCCCCCCGGGACTAGCGGGAGTCCCCCCGTTCTTC
TRBV27	-	-	TRBJ2-7	CASSLGQRYEQYF	TGTGCCAGCAGTTTAGGCCAGAGGTACGAGCAGTACTTC
TRBV6-9	-	-	TRBJ1-2	CASNYSLEGYGYTF	TGTGCCAGCAATTACTCCTTAGAAGGCTATGGCTACACCTTC
TRBV4-3	TRBD2	-	TRBJ2-1	CASSQVASGTNEQFF	TGCGCCAGCAGCCAAGTGGCTAGCGGGACAAATGAGCAGTTCTTC
TRBV28	TRBD1	-	TRBJ2-6	CASSLRDRVFGANVLTF	TGTGCCAGCAGTTTGAGGGACAGGGTGTTCGGGGCCAACGTCCTGACTTTC
TRBV30	-	once	TRBJ1-2	CAWSVGDGYTF	TGTGCCTGGAGTGTAGGGGATGGCTACACCTTC
TRBV6-5	TRBD1	once	TRBJ1-3	CASSYLGQAGNTIYF	TGTGCCAGCAGTTACTTGGGACAGGCTGGAAACACCATATATTTT
TRBV5-1	-	-	TRBJ2-1	CASSLGPGISNEQFF	TGCGCCAGCAGCTTGGGTCCCGGGATTTCCAATGAGCAGTTCTTC
TRBV18	-	-	TRBJ2-7	CASSPRKDGSYEQYF	TGTGCCAGCTCACCCCGTAAGGACGGCTCCTACGAGCAGTACTTC
TRBV30	TRBD1	-	TRBJ2-2	CAWSTGAQGTGELFF	TGTGCCTGGAGCACAGGGGCCCAGGGGACCGGGGAGCTGTTTTTT
TRBV27	-	-	TRBJ2-1	CASSPRNNEQFF	TGTGCCAGCAGCCCTCGGAACAATGAGCAGTTCTTC
TRBV27	-	-	TRBJ2-2	CASSFGNRLTGELFF	TGTGCCAGCAGTTTCGGTAACAGACTCACCGGGGAGCTGTTTTTT
TRBV15	TRBD1	-	TRBJ2-2	CATSTSGTGAPRNTGELFF	TGTGCCACCAGCACCTCCGGGACAGGGGCCCCAAGGAACACCGGGGAGCTGTTTTTT
TRBV14	-	-	TRBJ2-7	CASSQLYEQYF	TGTGCCAGCAGCCAATTATACGAGCAGTACTTC
TRBV9	TRBD2	-	TRBJ2-1	CASSVSGTSGFNEQFF	TGTGCCAGCAGCGTCTCCGGGACTAGCGGATTTAATGAGCAGTTCTTC
TRBV9	-	-	TRBJ2-3	CASSVVSQGQVDTQYF	TGTGCCAGCAGCGTAGTGTCCCAGGGGCAGGTAGATACGCAGTATTTT
TRBV20-1	-	few	TRBJ2-7	CSARADEQYF	TGCAGTGCTAGAGCTGACGAGCAGTACTTC
TRBV5-1	-	-	TRBJ2-1	CASSGRSGPATARNEQFF	TGCGCCAGCAGCGGGCGGTCAGGCCCAGCTACGGCCAGGAATGAGCAGTTCTTC
TRBV7-6	TRBD2	-	TRBJ2-7	CASSLAWTSGRPSSYEQYF	TGTGCCAGCAGCTTAGCCTGGACTAGCGGGAGGCCGAGCTCCTACGAGCAGTACTTC
TRBV4-3	-	-	TRBJ2-7	CASSQELLGRYEQYF	TGCGCCAGCAGCCAAGAACTATTGGGCCGCTACGAGCAGTACTTC
TRBV4-3	TRBD2	-	TRBJ2-7	CASSQGLAAGEQYF	TGCGCCAGCAGCCAGGGACTAGCGGCGGGCGAGCAGTACTTC
TRBV28	-	-	TRBJ2-5	CASSLNGEATRETQYF	TGTGCCAGCAGTTTAAATGGGGAAGCGACCCGGGAGACCCAGTACTTC
TRBV19	TRBD1	-	TRBJ2-5	CASTPDRGGGSGKETQYF	TGTGCCAGTACCCCGGACAGGGGTGGTGGAAGCGGAAAAGAGACCCAGTACTTC
TRBV6-1	-	-	TRBJ1-3	CASSELRRVNTIYF	TGTGCCAGCAGTGAATTGAGGAGGGTGAACACCATATATTTT
TRBV2	-	-	TRBJ1-1	CASRPGVNRNTEAFF	TGTGCCAGCAGGCCCGGTGTGAATCGGAACACTGAAGCTTTCTTT
TRBV4-2	TRBD1	-	TRBJ2-7	CASSPRGRQGDHEQYF	TGTGCCAGCAGCCCCAGGGGGAGACAGGGGGACCACGAGCAGTACTTC
TRBV7-9	-	-	TRBJ2-3	CASSASPRDTTDTQYF	TGTGCCAGCAGCGCCTCCCCCCGGGACACCACAGATACGCAGTATTTT
TRBV23-1	TRBD1	-	TRBJ2-5	CASSHPGTGKQETQYF	TGCGCCAGCAGTCACCCCGGGACAGGGAAGCAAGAGACCCAGTACTTC
TRBV27	-	-	TRBJ2-5	CASRPGPQETQYF	TGTGCCAGCAGGCCGGGACCCCAAGAGACCCAGTACTTC
TRBV9	-	-	TRBJ2-7	CASSVVPEQPSYEQYF	TGTGCCAGCAGCGTAGTCCCGGAACAGCCGTCCTACGAGCAGTACTTC
TRBV11-2	-	-	TRBJ2-7	CASSSRRQGSSYEQYF	TGTGCCAGCAGCTCAAGACGGCAGGGGAGCTCCTACGAGCAGTACTTC
TRBV30	-	-	TRBJ2-3	CAWRTDRDRSSTDTQYF	TGTGCCTGGAGAACGGACCGAGACCGGTCTAGCACAGATACGCAGTATTTT
TRBV7-3	-	-	TRBJ2-3	CASSQSTDTQYF	TGTGCCAGCAGCCAGTCCACAGATACGCAGTATTTT
TRBV5-6	TRBD2	-	TRBJ2-2	CAPGTSGTGELFF	TGTGCCCCCGGGACTAGCGGGACGGGGGAGCTGTTTTTT
TRBV28	TRBD2	once	TRBJ2-2	CASSLLPGTSGRGRNTGELFF	TGTGCCAGCAGTTTATTGCCCGGGACTAGCGGGAGGGGTCGGAACACCGGGGAGCTGTTTTTT
TRBV14	-	-	TRBJ2-7	CASSSRQGGPREQYF	TGTGCCAGCAGCTCCCGACAGGGAGGTCCCCGGGAGCAGTACTTC